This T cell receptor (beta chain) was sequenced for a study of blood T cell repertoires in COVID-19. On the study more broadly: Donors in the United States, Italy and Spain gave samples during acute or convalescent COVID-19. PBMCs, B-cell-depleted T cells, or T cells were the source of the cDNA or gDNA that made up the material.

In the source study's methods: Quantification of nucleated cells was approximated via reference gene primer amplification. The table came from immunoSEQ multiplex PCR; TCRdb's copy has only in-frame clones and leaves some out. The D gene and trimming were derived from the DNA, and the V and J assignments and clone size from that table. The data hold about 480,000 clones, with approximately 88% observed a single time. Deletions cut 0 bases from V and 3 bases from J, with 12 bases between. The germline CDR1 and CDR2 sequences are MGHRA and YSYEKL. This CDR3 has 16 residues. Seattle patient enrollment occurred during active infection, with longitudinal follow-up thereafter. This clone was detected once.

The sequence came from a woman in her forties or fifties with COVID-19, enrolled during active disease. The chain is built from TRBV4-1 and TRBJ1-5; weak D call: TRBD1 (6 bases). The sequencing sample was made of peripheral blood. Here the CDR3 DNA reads TGCGCCAGCAGCCAAGATTCGACAGGTTACAATCAGCCCCAGCATTTT. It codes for CASSQDSTGYNQPQHF.